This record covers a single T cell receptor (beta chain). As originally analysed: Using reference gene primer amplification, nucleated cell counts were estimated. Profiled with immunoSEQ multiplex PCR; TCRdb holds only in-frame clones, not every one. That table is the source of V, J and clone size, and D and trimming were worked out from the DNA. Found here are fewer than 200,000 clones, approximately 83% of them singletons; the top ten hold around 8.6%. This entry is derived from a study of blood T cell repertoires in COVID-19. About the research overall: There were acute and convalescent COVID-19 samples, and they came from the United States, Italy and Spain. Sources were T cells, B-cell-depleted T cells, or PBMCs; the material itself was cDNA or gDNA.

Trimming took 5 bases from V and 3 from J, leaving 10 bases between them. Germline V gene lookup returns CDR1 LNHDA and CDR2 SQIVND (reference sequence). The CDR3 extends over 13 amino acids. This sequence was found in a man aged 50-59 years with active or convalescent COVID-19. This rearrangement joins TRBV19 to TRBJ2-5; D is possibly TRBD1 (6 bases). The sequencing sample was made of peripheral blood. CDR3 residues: CASSLRQEETQYF. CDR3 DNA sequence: TGTGCCAGTAGTCTCCGACAGGAAGAGACCCAGTACTTC.